This T cell receptor (beta chain) is from a study of shared clonotypes between healthy human individuals. Findings of the study overall: Across subsets, estimated richness was generally greater for naive than for memory populations.

Naive CD8 populations comprised CD45RO-negative cells positively selected for CCR7, excluding terminally differentiated effector memory CD45RA+ cells. In regard to this clone: Its target is unknown.

For every subset, genomic DNA was evenly distributed across several immunoSEQ plates. The assay was immunoSEQ multiplex PCR, and TCRdb's table has in-frame clones only and misses some. Of more than 500,000 clones in the sample, roughly 95% were seen once. V lost 6 bases to trimming and J lost 0 bases; unmatched junction nucleotides: 8. The germline CDR1 and CDR2 sequences are SEHNR and FQNEAQ (reference sequence). The CDR3 contains 17 residues. The clonotype was recovered from a woman aged 25 to 39 in good health. The sample was naive CD8+ T cells sorted from blood. The chain couples TRBV7-9 to TRBJ2-3; TRBD2 matches at 11 bases. The CDR3 sequence is CASRFTGLAASTDTQYF. For the CDR3, the DNA is TGTGCCAGCAGATTCACGGGACTAGCGGCTAGCACAGATACGCAGTATTTT.